This T cell receptor (beta chain) was captured in a study of T cell responses to AZD1222 COVID-19 vaccine. Comments on this clone: Its cognate antigen is unknown.

Study-level results: Baseline serostatus was positive in only a handful of AZD1222 recipients. Once two AZD1222 doses were given, Spike-specific TCR breadth and depth went up. Donors were mostly white British, more females; clonal diversity possibly underestimated. Regions 160-218 and 743-854 dominated among vaccine-associated CD4 TCRs spanning spike.

Some clones are missing from TCRdb's copy, which holds only in-frame ones; the method was immunoSEQ multiplex PCR. The table shows 150,000 to 200,000 clones, with more than 80% occurring only once. The V end was cut by 2 bases, the J end by 2 bases, with 12 bases between. Germline V gives CDR1 MNHEY, CDR2 SVGEGT. This CDR3 region has 15 residues. The chain carries TRBV6-2 or TRBV6-3 and TRBJ1-2, with no clear D. The input for sequencing was peripheral blood, taken 28 days after the second dose of the MenACWY control vaccine. The receptor comes from an adult who received the MenACWY meningococcal vaccine as a control. The CDR3 nucleotides are TGTGCCAGCAGTTACCCGTCGGGAGTAAACTATGGCTACACCTTC. Its translation is CASSYPSGVNYGYTF.